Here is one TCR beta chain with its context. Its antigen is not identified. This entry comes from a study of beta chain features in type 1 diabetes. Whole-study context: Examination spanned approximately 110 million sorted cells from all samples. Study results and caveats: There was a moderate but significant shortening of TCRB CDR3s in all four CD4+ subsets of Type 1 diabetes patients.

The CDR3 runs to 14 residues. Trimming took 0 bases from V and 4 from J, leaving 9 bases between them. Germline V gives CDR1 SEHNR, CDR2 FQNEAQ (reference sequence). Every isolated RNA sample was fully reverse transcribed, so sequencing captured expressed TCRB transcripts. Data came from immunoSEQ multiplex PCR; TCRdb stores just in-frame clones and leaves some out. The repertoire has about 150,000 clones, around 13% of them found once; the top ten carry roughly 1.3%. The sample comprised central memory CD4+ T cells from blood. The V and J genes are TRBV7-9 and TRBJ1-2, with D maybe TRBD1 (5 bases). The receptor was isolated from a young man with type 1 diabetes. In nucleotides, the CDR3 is TGTGCCAGCAGCTTAGCGACAGTCAGCTATGGCTACACCTTC. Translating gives CASSLATVSYGYTF.